These 28 T cell receptor beta chains share one sample of origin, sequenced in a study of blood T cell repertoires in COVID-19. Some clones are missing from TCRdb's copy, which holds only in-frame ones; the method was immunoSEQ multiplex PCR. The sample carries about 190,000 clones, about 85% recorded once. The specimen sequenced was peripheral blood. All receptors come from a man in his 70s with active or convalescent COVID-19.

The chain uses TRBV2 and TRBJ2-3, with D perhaps TRBD1 (6 bases). Looked up from germline, CDR1 is SNHLY and CDR2 is FYNNEI. This CDR3 has 17 residues. V gave up 3 bases and J gave up 2 bases, with 18 bases separating them. The CDR3 reads CASSDPGQGPSTDTQYF. CDR3 nucleotides: TGTGCCAGCAGTGATCCCGGGCAGGGGCCATCCACAGATACGCAGTATTTT.

The rearrangement uses TRBV5-6 and TRBJ2-2, with a weak D call TRBD1 (5 bases). From germline, CDR1 is SGHDT and CDR2 YYEEEE. V was trimmed by 0 bases and J by 3 bases, leaving 9 bases between them. CDR3 length equals 15 residues. CDR3 DNA sequence: TGTGCCAGCAGCTTGGATGGGGCTTACACCGGGGAGCTGTTTTTT. It encodes CASSLDGAYTGELFF.

This clone showed up just a few times. The V gene is TRBV30, the J gene TRBJ1-1; the D is unclear. Trimming took 2 bases from V and 5 from J, leaving 12 bases between them. CDR1 and CDR2 from the germline V gene are GTSNPN and SVGIG (reference sequence). This CDR3 contains 13 residues. The CDR3 loop is CAWSYPPRTEAFF. CDR3 DNA sequence: TGTGCCTGGAGTTACCCCCCTAGAACTGAAGCTTTCTTT.

The chain combines TRBV3-1 (or the pseudogene TRBV3-2) with TRBJ2-2; 7 bases align to TRBD1. The CDR3 length is 16 residues. Per germline, CDR1 LGHDT and CDR2 YNNKEL (reference sequence). Germline trimming cut 0 bases from V and 4 bases from J; bases unmatched to any gene: 5. This chain's CDR3 is CASSQDLGGRTGELFF. In DNA, the CDR3 is TGTGCCAGCAGCCAAGATTTAGGGGGCCGCACCGGGGAGCTGTTTTTT.

This chain links TRBV12-3 or TRBV12-4 with TRBJ1-6; TRBD1 matches at 10 bases. The J segment lost 12 bases and the V segment lost 6 bases, leaving 5 bases of the junction unmatched. The CDR3 loop spans 13 amino acids. CDR3: CASSETGGRPLHF. Here the CDR3 DNA reads TGTGCCAGCAGCGAGACAGGGGGCAGACCCCTCCACTTT.

This clone was seen only once. The V call is TRBV7-2, the J call TRBJ2-5; 8 nucleotides agree with TRBD2. Germline CDR1 is SGHTA and CDR2 is FQGNSA. V was pared by 1 base and J by 4 bases, with 17 bases of the junction left unmatched. There are 19 residues in the CDR3. The DNA for the CDR3 is TGTGCCAGCAGCTTAGGCCGCATGGGGTTAGCGGGGTTGGGAGAGACCCAGTACTTC. Translated: CASSLGRMGLAGLGETQYF. The entire variable domain, with the rest obtained from reference TRBV7-2 and TRBJ2-5, is as follows: GAGVSQSPSNKVTEKGKDVELRCDPISGHTALYWYRQSLGQGLEFLIYFQGNSAPDKSGLPSDRFSAERTGGSVSTLTIQRTQQEDSAVYLCASSLGRMGLAGLGETQYFGPGTRLLVL.

CDR3 nucleotides: TGCGCCAGCAGCCGGACAGATAGTCTTGGAAACACCATATATTTT. Amino acid sequence: CASSRTDSLGNTIYF. The rearrangement joins TRBV5-1 to TRBJ1-3; maybe TRBD1 (6 bases). This CDR3 region has 15 residues. Per germline, CDR1 SGHRS and CDR2 YFSETQ. Trimming pared 4 bases from V and 3 bases from J, leaving 14 bases between.

V and J are TRBV5-1 and TRBJ2-3; TRBD1 matches 10 bases. V was clipped by 4 bases and J by 0 bases; unmatched bases: 8. The CDR3 length is 17 residues. CDR1 and CDR2 (germline): SGHRS, YFSETQ. The chain's CDR3 is CASSTPRQGASTDTQYF. The CDR3 DNA reads TGCGCCAGCAGCACCCCACGACAGGGGGCTAGCACAGATACGCAGTATTTT.

The rearrangement links TRBV10-2 to TRBJ2-1; D not certain. CDR3 size: 15 residues. Germline loops: CDR1 WSHSY, CDR2 SAAADI. V was pared by 4 bases and J by 8 bases, with 18 bases between. The chain's CDR3 is CASSGLGGHKDEQFF. The CDR3 nucleotides read TGCGCCAGCAGTGGGCTAGGTGGCCACAAAGATGAGCAGTTCTTC.

This chain joins TRBV7-8 and TRBJ1-4; no firm D call. Germline V CDR1 and CDR2: SGHVS, FQNEAQ. V was trimmed by 3 bases and J by 4 bases, leaving 9 bases between them. CDR3 length: 14 amino acids. This CDR3 reads CASSFPGRNEKLFF. Here the CDR3 DNA reads TGTGCCAGCAGCTTTCCAGGTCGTAATGAAAAACTGTTTTTT.

The CDR3 bases are TGTGCCAGCAGTGGGCCGAGGGCGCTGCATTACGAGCAGTACTTC. Residues: CASSGPRALHYEQYF. The chain has TRBV2 and TRBJ2-7; perhaps TRBD2 as D (5 bases). V shed 4 bases and J shed 4 bases, with 17 bases lying between them. The CDR3 loop spans 15 amino acids. Germline V gene sequence: CDR1 SNHLY, CDR2 FYNNEI. Filled out from reference TRBV2 and TRBJ2-7, the complete variable domain reads EPEVTQTPSHQVTQMGQEVILRCVPISNHLYFYWYRQILGQKVEFLVSFYNNEISEKSEIFDDQFSVERPDGSNFTLKIRSTKLEDSAMYFCASSGPRALHYEQYFGPGTRLTVT.

The rearrangement links TRBV9 to TRBJ1-6, with 10 bases identical to TRBD1. Germline assignment: CDR1 SGDLS and CDR2 YYNGEE. V was clipped by 0 bases and J by 7 bases; unmatched bases: 1. CDR3 length: 15 residues. CDR3 sequence reads: CASSVEGQGNSPLHF. CDR3 DNA: TGTGCCAGCAGCGTAGAGGGACAGGGGAATTCACCCCTCCACTTT.

The chain links TRBV13 to TRBJ1-1, with a possible D match to TRBD1 (5 bases). V gave up 5 bases and J gave up 0 bases, with 10 bases separating them. This CDR3 region has 14 residues. Germline CDR1 and CDR2: PRHDT and FYEKMQ (reference sequence). The CDR3, as DNA: TGTGCCAGCAGCCGGAGGGACTTGAACACTGAAGCTTTCTTT. Its translation: CASSRRDLNTEAFF.

V and J are TRBV30 and TRBJ1-3; no firm D call. The CDR3 extends over 15 amino acids. V lost 4 bases, J lost 2 bases, and 15 bases lay in between. CDR1 GTSNPN and CDR2 SVGIG come from the germline V gene (reference sequence). The CDR3: CAWIRIWYTGNTIYF. Written as DNA, the CDR3 is TGTGCCTGGATTCGTATTTGGTACACTGGAAACACCATATATTTT.

This chain links TRBV5-1 with TRBJ1-1, with 8 positions matching TRBD1. The CDR3 is 15 amino acids. V trimming: 0 bases; J trimming: 7 bases; junction bases outside the gene matches: 8. The V gene's germline CDR1 is SGHRS and CDR2 YFSETQ. CDR3 DNA sequence: TGCGCCAGCAGCTTGGACAGGGGGGGTAGAGGTGAAGCTTTCTTT. Protein sequence: CASSLDRGGRGEAFF.

CDR3 loop: CASSGGQNGHQPQHF. The CDR3 DNA reads TGTGCCAGCAGTGGCGGACAGAATGGGCATCAGCCCCAGCATTTT. V and J are TRBV28 and TRBJ1-5; weak D call: TRBD1 (6 bases). The CDR3 contains 15 residues. The germline V gene encodes CDR1 MDHEN and CDR2 SYDVKM. V lost 5 bases and J lost 5, with 16 bases in between.

Here the CDR3 reads CASSQAQQVEAFF. The CDR3 coding sequence is TGTGCCAGCAGCCAAGCTCAGCAGGTGGAAGCTTTCTTT. The V gene is TRBV3-1 (or the pseudogene TRBV3-2), the J gene TRBJ1-1; D not resolved. Trimming stripped 1 base from V and 8 bases from J, with 11 bases between. Per the germline V gene, CDR1 is LGHDT and CDR2 is YNNKEL (reference sequence). The CDR3 loop spans 13 amino acids.

This chain uses TRBV28 with TRBJ2-1, with 9 positions matching TRBD2. This CDR3 has 15 residues. Germline V gene data show CDR1 as MDHEN and CDR2 as SYDVKM. Germline trimming cut 6 bases from V and 8 bases from J; bases unmatched to any gene: 11. DNA for the CDR3: TGTGCCAGCAGGTTACTTGCGGGAGGGGGGGATGAGCAGTTCTTC. Protein product: CASRLLAGGGDEQFF.

The V gene is TRBV28, the J gene TRBJ1-1, with 7 bases lining up with TRBD1. The CDR3 contains 13 residues. J lost 3 bases, V lost 6 bases, and 4 bases had no gene match. Per the germline V gene, CDR1 is MDHEN and CDR2 is SYDVKM. CDR3 DNA: TGTGCCAGCAGGGGACAGTTATACACTGAAGCTTTCTTT. Translating it yields CASRGQLYTEAFF.

The chain joins TRBV5-6 to TRBJ1-2; no clear D. Germline assignment: CDR1 SGHDT and CDR2 YYEEEE. There are 13 residues in the CDR3. V lost 4 bases, J lost 3 bases, and 10 bases lay in between. The CDR3 loop reads CASSARWDYGYTF. The CDR3 bases are TGTGCCAGCAGCGCTAGATGGGACTATGGCTACACCTTC.

V is TRBV18 and J is TRBJ1-1; D is undetermined. V was pared by 4 bases and J by 3 bases, with 12 bases between. The CDR3 covers 14 residues. Germline CDR1 is KGHSH and CDR2 is LQKENI. DNA of the CDR3: TGTGCCAGCTCACGGAACGGCGGGCACACTGAAGCTTTCTTT. Protein sequence: CASSRNGGHTEAFF.

The chain has TRBV9 and TRBJ1-1; D call uncertain. V lost 0 bases to trimming and J lost 4 bases, with 13 bases between them. Germline CDR1 SGDLS, CDR2 YYNGEE. The CDR3 is 15 amino acids. DNA for the CDR3: TGTGCCAGCAGCGTAGGGCCGGCGCGAGGCACTGAAGCTTTCTTT. It specifies CASSVGPARGTEAFF. Based on the CDR3 plus reference TRBV9 and TRBJ1-1, the full variable domain is DSGVTQTPKHLITATGQRVTLRCSPRSGDLSVYWYQQSLDQGLQFLIQYYNGEERAKGNILERFSAQQFPDLHSELNLSSLELGDSALYFCASSVGPARGTEAFFGQGTRLTVV.

The chain combines TRBV10-3 with TRBJ2-5; TRBD1 agrees at 7 bases. The CDR3 covers 15 residues. The germline CDR1 and CDR2 sequences are ENHRY and SYGVKD. V lost 6 bases, J lost 1 base, and 8 bases stayed unmatched. The CDR3 loop reads CAISNWDSTQETQYF. CDR3 in DNA: TGTGCCATCAGCAACTGGGACAGTACCCAAGAGACCCAGTACTTC.

V and J are TRBV12-5 and TRBJ2-7; D may be TRBD1 (8 bases). The CDR3 covers 13 residues. Germline CDR1 LGHNT, CDR2 FRNRAP. As DNA, the CDR3 is TGTGCCTATCTGACAGGGGAGGGGTACGAGCAGTACTTC. This gives the protein CAYLTGEGYEQYF.

The V call is TRBV6-5, the J call TRBJ1-1; D is ambiguous. The CDR3 length is 13 residues. Germline CDR1 MNHEY, CDR2 SVGAGI. V was shortened by 2 bases and J by 1 base, with 5 bases between the two germline ends. The CDR3 region is CASSYRGNTEAFF. The DNA of the CDR3 is TGTGCCAGCAGTTACCGGGGGAACACTGAAGCTTTCTTT.

This rearrangement joins TRBV28 to TRBJ2-7, with 8 positions matching TRBD1. CDR1 is MDHEN, CDR2 SYDVKM, per germline. V lost 11 bases and J lost 4; bases outside the gene matches: 7. This CDR3 region has 12 residues. DNA for the CDR3: TGTGCCTGTGCAGGGGGCCGGTACGAGCAGTACTTC. It specifies CACAGGRYEQYF.

CDR3 amino acids: CASSVGSSRENTEAFF. CDR3 nucleotides: TGTGCCAGCAGCGTAGGTTCGTCCAGGGAGAACACTGAAGCTTTCTTT. V gene TRBV9 combines with J gene TRBJ1-1, with a weak D call TRBD1 (5 bases). This CDR3 contains 16 residues. V shed 0 bases and J shed 1 base, with 13 bases lying between them. Germline assignment: CDR1 SGDLS and CDR2 YYNGEE.

The chain carries TRBV7-2 and TRBJ2-7; weak D call: TRBD2 (5 bases). The V end lost 1 base, the J end lost 6 bases, and 10 bases lay between the germline ends. The CDR3 length is 13 residues. Per germline, CDR1 SGHTA and CDR2 FQGNSA. In nucleotides, the CDR3 is TGTGCCAGCAGCTTAGGCGGGCCAGTCGAGCAGTACTTC. Translating it yields CASSLGGPVEQYF.